One T cell receptor beta chain is described in this entry. The antigen remains undetermined. Time point specified: week 11, during vaccination. Vaccine doses each comprised 300 ug of mutant IDH1 20-mer peptide, with topical imiquimod. The donors had new WHO grade 3 or 4 astrocytomas; these were IDH1-mutant and ATRX-lost. This sample was taken from a study of a mutant IDH1 vaccine in newly diagnosed glioma. The wider study: Treated patients, averaging around 40 years, were about 62% male and about 38% female. Former treatment meant radiotherapy, temozolomide, or both; the majority had gotten both.

Here immunoSEQ multiplex PCR was the method, and the copy in TCRdb shows in-frame clones only, minus some. The table shows about 25,000 clones, with 60% to 80% occurring only once. J gave up 2 bases and V 1 base, and 0 bases lay outside the gene matches. The CDR3 sequence is 16 residues long. The germline V gene has CDR1 SNHLY and CDR2 FYNNEI. The J gene is TRBJ2-6, the V gene TRBV2; 9 nucleotides agree with TRBD1. This clonotype was sampled from a woman younger than 30 with glioma. The source material was PBMCs, sampled from a glioma patient whose treatment included an IDH1 peptide vaccine. The chain's CDR3 is CASSEGQGAGANVLTF. CDR3 DNA sequence: TGTGCCAGCAGTGAAGGACAGGGGGCTGGGGCCAACGTCCTGACTTTC.